This passage covers 14 T cell receptor beta chains from one sample sequenced in a study of T cells in Graves' hyperthyroidism and ophthalmopathy. Researchers amplified the TCR beta CDR3 regions from RNA transcripts. HTBI primers were the set used in a first-round RT-PCR of the TCR CDR3. A single record per CDR3 protein comes from TCRdb applying MiXCR to the multiplex PCR reads. The repertoire holds about 420,000 distinct CDR3 sequences, with around 16% as singletons. The sample comprised blood. The receptors derive from a woman between 18 and 29 years old with Graves' hyperthyroidism.

This clonotype has more than one count but fewer than ten. The chain links TRBV29-1 to TRBJ1-3; 9 bases match TRBD1. After removal of 5 bases from V and 3 bases from J, the junction contained 8 bases not matched to a gene. Per germline, CDR1 SQVTM and CDR2 ANQGSEA. The CDR3 has 15 residues. CDR3 amino acids: CSVSRGTGIGNTIYF. The CDR3 nucleotides read TGCAGCGTTTCTCGGGGGACAGGGATTGGAAACACCATATATTTT. Filled out from reference TRBV29-1 and TRBJ1-3, the complete variable domain reads SAVISQKPSRDICQRGTSLTIQCQVDSQVTMMFWYRQQPGQSLTLIATANQGSEATYESGFVIDKFPISRPNLTFSTLTVSNMSPEDSSIYLCSVSRGTGIGNTIYFGEGSWLTVV.

The table lists this clonotype with a few counts. This may arise from a read error, as a much more abundant clone is one base away. The genes are TRBV6-5 and TRBJ1-2, with D maybe TRBD1 (5 bases). Germline V gives CDR1 MNHEY, CDR2 SVGAGI. This CDR3 spans 13 amino acids. V lost 4 bases, J lost 3 bases, and 9 bases lay in between. The CDR3 nucleotides read TGTGCCAGCAGTTCTCGGGGCTACTATGGCTACACCTTC. Amino acids: CASSSRGYYGYTF.

There are a few counts of this clonotype. The rearrangement joins TRBV27 to TRBJ2-6; D gene unclear. Trimming removed 5 bases at V and 2 bases at J, with 16 bases between. Germline CDR1 reads MNHEY; CDR2 reads SMNVEV (reference sequence). The CDR3 length is 17 residues. The CDR3 here is CASSPLAPGTGANVLTF. In nucleotides, the CDR3 is TGTGCCAGCAGTCCCCTGGCCCCCGGAACTGGGGCCAACGTCCTGACTTTC.

This clonotype has at least ten counts. The chain couples TRBV3-1 to TRBJ2-7; D is possibly TRBD1 or TRBD2 (6 bases each). V lost 4 bases and J 2 bases, leaving 21 bases between the germline ends. The CDR3 runs to 17 residues. Germline V gene data show CDR1 as LGHDT and CDR2 as YNNKEL (reference sequence). The CDR3 DNA sequence: TGTGCCAGCAGCCCAGCTCAAAGGTGGGGGGCGGCCTACGAGCAGTACTTC. It translates to CASSPAQRWGAAYEQYF.

This clonotype was found once. This chain connects TRBV5-4 to TRBJ1-1; the match to TRBD1 covers 8 bases. Germline loops: CDR1 SGHNT, CDR2 YYREEE (reference sequence). The V gene end was trimmed by 4 bases and the J gene end by 4 bases; junction bases not matched to a gene: 9. The CDR3 consists of 15 residues. CDR3 protein: CASSAFSGGGTEAFF. CDR3 coding DNA: TGTGCCAGCAGCGCGTTTTCAGGGGGCGGCACTGAAGCTTTCTTT.

This clonotype was observed many times. This CDR3 is CASSPQGLTGKLFF. CDR3 nucleotide sequence: TGTGCCAGCTCACCTCAGGGCTTAACGGGAAAACTGTTTTTT. J is TRBJ1-4 and V is TRBV18; D perhaps matches TRBD1 (5 bases). The V and J ends lost 3 bases and 10 bases respectively, with 15 bases between them. Germline CDR1 reads KGHSH; CDR2 reads LQKENI. The CDR3 sequence is 14 residues long.

The rearrangement links TRBV7-2 to TRBJ2-5; 9 positions agree with TRBD1. The CDR3 is 14 residues long. The germline gives CDR1 SGHTA, CDR2 FQGNSA. V shed 5 bases, J shed 7 bases, and the junction held 8 bases outside the gene matches. The chain's CDR3 is CASSARTGVRTQYF. The CDR3 coding sequence is TGTGCCAGCAGCGCCAGGACAGGGGTCCGGACCCAGTACTTC. Full variable domain (remainder filled in from reference TRBV7-2 and TRBJ2-5): GAGVSQSPSNKVTEKGKDVELRCDPISGHTALYWYRQSLGQGLEFLIYFQGNSAPDKSGLPSDRFSAERTGGSVSTLTIQRTQQEDSAVYLCASSARTGVRTQYFGPGTRLLVL.

This clonotype was detected many times. The V call is TRBV6-1, the J call TRBJ1-1, with D unclear. Per the germline V gene, CDR1 is MNHNS and CDR2 is SASEGT. CDR3 length: 16 amino acids. Trimming stripped 0 bases from V and 2 bases from J, with 13 bases between. The CDR3 nucleotides are TGTGCCAGCAGTGAAGCGCATAGAGGAGGAAACACTGAAGCTTTCTTT. This translates into CASSEAHRGGNTEAFF.

This clonotype occurred many times. The chain combines TRBV27 with TRBJ1-4; 11 bases are a match to TRBD1. CDR1 is MNHEY, CDR2 SMNVEV, per germline (reference sequence). The V gene end was trimmed by 4 bases and the J gene end by 8 bases; junction bases not matched to a gene: 6. CDR3 size: 15 residues. The CDR3 protein is CASSWGTGGREKLFF. In nucleotides, the CDR3 is TGTGCCAGCAGTTGGGGGACAGGGGGTAGAGAAAAACTGTTTTTT.

There are many counts of this clonotype. The V and J genes are TRBV12-5 and TRBJ1-6; D is possibly TRBD1 (6 bases). This CDR3 is built from 18 residues. Germline CDR1 and CDR2: LGHNT and FRNRAP. V was shortened by 3 bases and J by 0 bases, with 15 bases between the two germline ends. CDR3 DNA sequence: TGTGCTAGTGGTTTCCTTATACGGACAGACTCCTATAATTCACCCCTCCACTTT. Translation gives CASGFLIRTDSYNSPLHF.

V is TRBV27 and J is TRBJ2-3; D gene unclear. CDR3 length equals 16 residues. The germline V gene encodes CDR1 MNHEY and CDR2 SMNVEV (reference sequence). The ends were cut back, 3 bases at V and 2 bases at J, with 15 bases in the middle. The chain's CDR3 is CASSLSEGATTDTQYF. CDR3 nucleotide sequence: TGTGCCAGCAGTTTGAGCGAAGGTGCCACCACAGATACGCAGTATTTT.

The sample holds many counts of this clonotype. The chain couples TRBV12-3 or TRBV12-4 to TRBJ1-1; no clear D. V lost 3 bases, J lost 0 bases, and 8 bases lay in between. The CDR3 contains 14 residues. CDR3 region: CASSFRRLNTEAFF. The CDR3 bases are TGTGCCAGCAGTTTCCGGAGATTGAACACTGAAGCTTTCTTT.

This clonotype has just a few counts. V and J are TRBV3-1 and TRBJ1-6, with D possibly TRBD1 on 5 matching bases. The CDR3 runs to 16 residues. V dropped 4 bases and J dropped 2 bases, with 12 bases sitting between them. CDR1 is LGHDT, CDR2 YNNKEL, per germline (reference sequence). This CDR3 reads CASSPKGRTYNSPLHF. CDR3 DNA sequence: TGTGCCAGCAGCCCCAAGGGACGGACCTATAATTCACCCCTCCACTTT.

The sample holds many counts of this clonotype. The V and J genes are TRBV20-1 and TRBJ2-3; no definite D call. The CDR3 loop spans 12 amino acids. The V end lost 2 bases, the J end lost 3 bases, and 6 bases lay between the germline ends. Germline values: CDR1 DFQATT, CDR2 SNEGSKA (reference sequence). In DNA form, the CDR3 reads TGCAGTGCTAGAATGATGACAGATACGCAGTATTTT. Its translation: CSARMMTDTQYF.